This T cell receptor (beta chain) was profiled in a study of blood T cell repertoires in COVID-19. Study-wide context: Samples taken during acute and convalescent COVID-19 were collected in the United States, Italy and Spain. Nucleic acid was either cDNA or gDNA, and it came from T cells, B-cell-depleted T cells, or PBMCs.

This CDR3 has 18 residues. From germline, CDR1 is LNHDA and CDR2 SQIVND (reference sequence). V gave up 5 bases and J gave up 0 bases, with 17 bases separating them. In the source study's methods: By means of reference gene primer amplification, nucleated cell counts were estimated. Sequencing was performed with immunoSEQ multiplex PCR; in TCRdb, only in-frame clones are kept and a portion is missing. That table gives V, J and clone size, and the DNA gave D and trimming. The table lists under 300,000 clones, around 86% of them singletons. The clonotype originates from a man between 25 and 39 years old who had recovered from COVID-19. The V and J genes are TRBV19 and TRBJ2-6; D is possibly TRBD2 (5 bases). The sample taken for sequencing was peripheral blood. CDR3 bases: TGTGCCAGTAGTTCCCCCCCGGGGAGCAGCTCTGGGGCCAACGTCCTGACTTTC. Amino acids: CASSSPPGSSSGANVLTF. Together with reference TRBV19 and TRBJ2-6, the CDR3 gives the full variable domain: DGGITQSPKYLFRKEGQNVTLSCEQNLNHDAMYWYRQDPGQGLRLIYYSQIVNDFQKGDIAEGYSVSREKKESFPLTVTSAQKNPTAFYLCASSSPPGSSSGANVLTFGAGSRLTVL.